The T cell receptor (beta chain) under discussion was sequenced for a study of cytomegalovirus exposure and HLA in healthy donors. Whole-study results and caveats: TCR beta chain V- and J-gene trimming was linked, in a later analysis, to a missense variant in DCLRE1C.

The PCR contained 60 Vbeta and 13 Jbeta primers. Sequenced by immunoSEQ multiplex PCR; TCRdb stores in-frame clones only, minus some. The repertoire consists of about 69,000 clones, with about 70% occurring once and the leading ten covering around 9.9%. Worth noting for this clone: Its target is unknown.

Germline CDR1 MDHEN, CDR2 SYDVKM. Trimming removed 6 bases from V and 5 bases from J, with 13 bases in between. There are 13 residues in the CDR3. This clonotype was obtained from a woman aged 30 to 39 in good health and CMV-seronegative. The chain recombines TRBV28 with TRBJ1-2; D possibly corresponds to TRBD1 (5 bases). The source material was PBMCs. CDR3 region: CASRLPPGYGYTF. In nucleotides, the CDR3 is TGTGCCAGCAGGCTACCCCCAGGGTATGGCTACACCTTC.